This T cell receptor (beta chain) appears in the sequencing data of a study of T cells in Graves' hyperthyroidism and ophthalmopathy. The CDR3 is made up of 14 amino acids. Trimming cost V 1 base and J 5 bases, with 9 bases left between them. Per germline, CDR1 LGHNA and CDR2 YSLEER. Study-wide results and limits: Most thyroid-expanded clonotypes above 0.001 were also found in blood. A 13 V-J signature model discriminated ophthalmopathy versus stable hyperthyroidism.

Amplified TCR beta CDR3 regions derived from RNA transcripts. A first-round RT-PCR of the TCR CDR3 used the HTBI primer set. TCRdb fed the multiplex PCR reads into MiXCR, producing one record per CDR3 protein. This sample yields hundreds of thousands of distinct CDR3 sequences, of which 15% to 20% are seen a single time; about 3.5% belongs to the top ten. About this clonotype: Its antigen remains unidentified.

The sequence was obtained from a woman in her thirties or forties with Graves' ophthalmopathy. This rearrangement joins TRBV4-3 to TRBJ2-1, with a tentative D call TRBD2 (6 bases). Sequences were obtained from blood. The CDR3 spells CASSQGLGDNEQFF. In nucleotides, the CDR3 is TGCGCCAGCAGCCAAGGACTAGGAGACAATGAGCAGTTCTTC.